This entry lists 6 T cell receptor beta chains sequenced from one sample in a study of T cell responses to AZD1222 COVID-19 vaccine. Method: immunoSEQ multiplex PCR; TCRdb's copy keeps in-frame clones and lacks some. The table records over 85,000 clones, over 85% of them present only once. The specimen comprised peripheral blood, sampled on day 0 of AZD1222 vaccination. Receptors originate from an adult in good health.

The gene calls are TRBV7-9 and TRBJ1-3; D gene unclear. From germline, CDR1 is SEHNR and CDR2 FQNEAQ (reference sequence). The CDR3 covers 16 residues. V was trimmed by 4 bases and J by 0 bases, leaving 13 bases between them. The DNA of the CDR3 is TGTGCCAGCAGCTCCGAGCGCTCCTACTCTGGAAACACCATATATTTT. Translating it yields CASSSERSYSGNTIYF.

The rearrangement joins TRBV9 to TRBJ2-5; 10 bases line up with TRBD2. CDR1 SGDLS and CDR2 YYNGEE come from the germline V gene. CDR3 size: 17 residues. With V trimmed by 0 bases and J by 2 bases, 7 bases remained unmatched. Written as DNA, the CDR3 is TGTGCCAGCAGCGTAGGGAATAGCGGGGGGAGGCAAGAGACCCAGTACTTC. Translation: CASSVGNSGGRQETQYF.

V gene TRBV5-8 combines with J gene TRBJ2-1; D may match TRBD1 or TRBD2 (5 bases each). With 5 bases removed from V and 4 bases from J, the gap between germline ends came to 16 bases. CDR3 size: 15 residues. Germline V CDR1 and CDR2: SGHTS, YDEGEE. The CDR3 spells CASRTRGGLYNEQFF. The DNA of the CDR3 is TGTGCCAGCAGGACCCGGGGCGGGCTATACAATGAGCAGTTCTTC.

The rearrangement joins TRBV30 to TRBJ1-1, with D perhaps matching TRBD1 (6 bases). Germline-derived CDR1 and CDR2 are GTSNPN and SVGIG (reference sequence). Trimming removed 5 bases from V and 6 bases from J, with 16 bases in between. The CDR3 totals 13 residues. The CDR3 coding sequence is TGTGCCTGGCAGTCCAGGGGATGGGCTGAAGCTTTCTTT. Translated, it gives CAWQSRGWAEAFF.

The rearrangement uses TRBV28 and TRBJ1-5, with a weak D call TRBD1 (5 bases). V lost 7 bases, J lost 12 bases, and 25 bases lay in between. The CDR3 runs 15 residues. Per germline, CDR1 MDHEN and CDR2 SYDVKM. The CDR3 spells CASTPSPKGTLYQHF. The CDR3 region has the DNA TGTGCCAGCACCCCGTCACCAAAGGGGACCCTGTACCAGCATTTT.

The V gene is TRBV6-1, the J gene TRBJ2-1, with TRBD1 matching 9 bases. This CDR3 region has 15 residues. Germline V gene lookup returns CDR1 MNHNS and CDR2 SASEGT. The trim removed 0 bases at V and 9 bases at J, leaving 6 bases unmatched. The CDR3 coding sequence is TGTGCCAGCAGTGAAGCCGGACAGGGGTTCACTGAGCAGTTCTTC. Its translation: CASSEAGQGFTEQFF.